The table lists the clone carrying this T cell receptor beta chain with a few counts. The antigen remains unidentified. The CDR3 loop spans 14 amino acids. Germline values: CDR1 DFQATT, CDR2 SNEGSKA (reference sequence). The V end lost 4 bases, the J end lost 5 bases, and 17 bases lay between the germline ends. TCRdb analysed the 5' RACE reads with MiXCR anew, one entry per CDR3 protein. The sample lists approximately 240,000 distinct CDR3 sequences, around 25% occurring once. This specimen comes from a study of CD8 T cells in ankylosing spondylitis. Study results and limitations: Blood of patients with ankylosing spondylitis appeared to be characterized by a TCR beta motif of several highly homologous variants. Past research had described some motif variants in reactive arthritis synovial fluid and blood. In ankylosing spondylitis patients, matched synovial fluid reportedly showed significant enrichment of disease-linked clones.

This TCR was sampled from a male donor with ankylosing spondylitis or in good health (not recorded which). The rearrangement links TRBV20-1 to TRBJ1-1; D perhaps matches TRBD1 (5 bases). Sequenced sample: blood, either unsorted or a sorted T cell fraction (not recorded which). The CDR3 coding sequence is TGCAGTGCTATCCCGGGACCGATGGGGACTGAAGCTTTCTTT. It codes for CSAIPGPMGTEAFF.